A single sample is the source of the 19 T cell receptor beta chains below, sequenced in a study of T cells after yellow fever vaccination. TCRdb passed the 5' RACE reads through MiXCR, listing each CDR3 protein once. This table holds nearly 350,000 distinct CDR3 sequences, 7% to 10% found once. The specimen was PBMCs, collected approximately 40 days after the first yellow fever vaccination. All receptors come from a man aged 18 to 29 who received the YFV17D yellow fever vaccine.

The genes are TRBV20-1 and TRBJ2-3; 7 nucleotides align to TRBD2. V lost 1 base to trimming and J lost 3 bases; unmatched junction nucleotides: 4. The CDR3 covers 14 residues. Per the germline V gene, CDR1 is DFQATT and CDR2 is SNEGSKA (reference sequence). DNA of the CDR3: TGCAGTGCTAGAGGCGGGGGTCTTACAGATACGCAGTATTTT. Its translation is CSARGGGLTDTQYF.

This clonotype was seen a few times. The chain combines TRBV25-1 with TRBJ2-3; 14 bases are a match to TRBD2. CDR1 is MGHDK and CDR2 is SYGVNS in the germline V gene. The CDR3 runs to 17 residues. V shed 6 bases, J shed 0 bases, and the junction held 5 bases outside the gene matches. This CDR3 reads CASSGTSGGWSTDTQYF. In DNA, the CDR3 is TGTGCCAGCAGCGGGACTAGCGGGGGATGGAGCACAGATACGCAGTATTTT.

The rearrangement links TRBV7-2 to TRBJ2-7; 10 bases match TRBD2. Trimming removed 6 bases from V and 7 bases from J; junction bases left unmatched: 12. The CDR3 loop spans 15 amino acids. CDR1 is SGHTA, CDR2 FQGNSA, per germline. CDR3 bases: TGTGCCAGCAGACCCCCGGGACTAGCGATTGAGGAGCAGTACTTC. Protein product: CASRPPGLAIEEQYF. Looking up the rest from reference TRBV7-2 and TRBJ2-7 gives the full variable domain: GAGVSQSPSNKVTEKGKDVELRCDPISGHTALYWYRQSLGQGLEFLIYFQGNSAPDKSGLPSDRFSAERTGGSVSTLTIQRTQQEDSAVYLCASRPPGLAIEEQYFGPGTRLTVT.

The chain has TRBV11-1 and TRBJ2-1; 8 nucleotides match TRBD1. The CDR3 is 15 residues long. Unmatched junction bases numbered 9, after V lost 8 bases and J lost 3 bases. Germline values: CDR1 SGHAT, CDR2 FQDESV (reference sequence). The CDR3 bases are TGTGCCAGCGCCCTCAGGGGGCGCCTCTACAATGAGCAGTTCTTC. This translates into CASALRGRLYNEQFF.

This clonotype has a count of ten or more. CDR3 sequence (DNA): TGCGCCAGCAGCTTGGGAGGCGGTGGGGCCAACGTCCTGACTTTC. This translates into CASSLGGGGANVLTF. The gene calls are TRBV5-1 and TRBJ2-6; D gene unclear. There are 15 residues in the CDR3. V gave up 0 bases and J gave up 3 bases, with 7 bases separating them. Looked up from germline, CDR1 is SGHRS and CDR2 is YFSETQ.

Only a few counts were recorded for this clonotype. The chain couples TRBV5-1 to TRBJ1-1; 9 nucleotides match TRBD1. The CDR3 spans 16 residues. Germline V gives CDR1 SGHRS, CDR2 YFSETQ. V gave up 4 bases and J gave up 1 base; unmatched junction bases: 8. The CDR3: CASSKRTGEANTEAFF. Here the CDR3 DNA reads TGCGCCAGCAGCAAGCGGACAGGGGAGGCGAACACTGAAGCTTTCTTT.

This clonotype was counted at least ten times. The CDR3 reads CSVRANQETQYF. The CDR3 bases are TGCAGCGTTCGGGCCAACCAAGAGACCCAGTACTTC. J is TRBJ2-5 and V is TRBV29-1; unclear D gene. Trimming took 5 bases from V and 0 from J, leaving 7 bases between them. Germline-derived CDR1 and CDR2 are SQVTM and ANQGSEA. The CDR3 covers 12 residues.

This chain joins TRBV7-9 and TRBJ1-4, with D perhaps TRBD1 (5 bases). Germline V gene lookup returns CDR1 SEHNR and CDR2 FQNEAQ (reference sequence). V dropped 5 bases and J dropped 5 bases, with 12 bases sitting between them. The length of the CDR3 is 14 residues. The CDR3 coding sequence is TGTGCCAGCAGCCAAGACAGTTCCAATGAAAAACTGTTTTTT. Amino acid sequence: CASSQDSSNEKLFF.

This CDR3 is CASSLSKGAIGYTF. CDR3 coding DNA: TGTGCCAGCAGTTTATCGAAGGGGGCGATTGGCTACACCTTC. The chain links TRBV27 to TRBJ1-2; 7 nucleotides line up with TRBD1. V shed 0 bases and J 7 bases; nucleotides not matched to a gene: 5. In germline, CDR1 is MNHEY, CDR2 SMNVEV (reference sequence). The CDR3 is 14 residues long.

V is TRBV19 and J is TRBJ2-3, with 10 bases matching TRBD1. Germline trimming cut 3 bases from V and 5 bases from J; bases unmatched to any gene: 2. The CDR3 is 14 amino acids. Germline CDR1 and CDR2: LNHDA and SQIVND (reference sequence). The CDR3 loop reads CASSIRDRGDTQYF. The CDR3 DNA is TGTGCCAGTAGTATCCGGGACAGGGGAGATACGCAGTATTTT.

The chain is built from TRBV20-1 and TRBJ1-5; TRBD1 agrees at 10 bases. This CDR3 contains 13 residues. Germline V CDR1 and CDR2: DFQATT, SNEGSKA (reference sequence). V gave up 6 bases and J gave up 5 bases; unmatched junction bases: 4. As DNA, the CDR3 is TGCAGTGCGGAAGGGACAGGGGATCAGCCCCAGCATTTT. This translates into CSAEGTGDQPQHF.

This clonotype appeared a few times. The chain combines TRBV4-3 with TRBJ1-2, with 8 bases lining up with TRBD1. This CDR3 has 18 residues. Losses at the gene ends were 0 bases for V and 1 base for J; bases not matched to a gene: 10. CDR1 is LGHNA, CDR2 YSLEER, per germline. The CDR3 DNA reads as TGCGCCAGCAGCCAAGAGACAGGGGCGCCTGCCCTTAACTATGGCTACACCTTC. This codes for CASSQETGAPALNYGYTF.

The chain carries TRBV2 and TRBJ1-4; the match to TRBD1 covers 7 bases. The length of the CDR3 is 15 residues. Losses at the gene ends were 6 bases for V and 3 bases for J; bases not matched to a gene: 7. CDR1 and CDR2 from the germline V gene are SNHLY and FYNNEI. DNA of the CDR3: TGTGCCAGCAGCGGAGGGGGCGTATCTAATGAAAAACTGTTTTTT. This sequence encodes CASSGGGVSNEKLFF.

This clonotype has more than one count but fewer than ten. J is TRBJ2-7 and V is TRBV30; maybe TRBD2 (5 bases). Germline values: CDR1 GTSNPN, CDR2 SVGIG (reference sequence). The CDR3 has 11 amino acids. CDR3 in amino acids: CGVVRGYEQYF. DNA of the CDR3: TGTGGTGTCGTCCGGGGCTACGAGCAGTACTTC.

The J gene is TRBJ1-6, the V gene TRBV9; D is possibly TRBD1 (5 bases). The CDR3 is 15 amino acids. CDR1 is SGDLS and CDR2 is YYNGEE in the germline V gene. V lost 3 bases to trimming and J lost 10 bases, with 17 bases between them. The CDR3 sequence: CASSDHGRVGSPLHF. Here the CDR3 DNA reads TGTGCCAGCAGCGACCACGGCAGGGTCGGATCACCCCTCCACTTT.

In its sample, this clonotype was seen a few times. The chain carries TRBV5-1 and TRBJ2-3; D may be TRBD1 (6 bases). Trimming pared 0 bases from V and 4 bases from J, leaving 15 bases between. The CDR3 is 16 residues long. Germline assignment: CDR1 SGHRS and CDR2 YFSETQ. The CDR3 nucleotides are TGCGCCAGCAGCTTGGCCCCAGGGGACGGGGCAGATACGCAGTATTTT. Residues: CASSLAPGDGADTQYF.

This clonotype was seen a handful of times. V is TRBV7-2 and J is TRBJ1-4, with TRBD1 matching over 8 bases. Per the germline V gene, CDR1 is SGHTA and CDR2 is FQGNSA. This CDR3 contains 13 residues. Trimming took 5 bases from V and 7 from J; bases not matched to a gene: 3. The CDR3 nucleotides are TGTGCCAGCAGCACAGGGGGTGCTGAAAAACTGTTTTTT. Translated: CASSTGGAEKLFF.

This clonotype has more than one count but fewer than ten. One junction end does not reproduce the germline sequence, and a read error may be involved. As DNA, the CDR3 is TGTGCCAGTAGCTTGGGGGGGCTGGGATATGAGACCCAGTACTTC. This codes for CASSLGGLGYETQYF. The chain joins TRBV5-6 to TRBJ2-5; TRBD2 might be the D (7 bases). CDR3 length: 15 residues. Looked up from germline, CDR1 is SGHDT and CDR2 is YYEEEE.

The DNA of the CDR3 is TGCGCCAGCAGCCAAAGACGGGAGGGTCCGTATGGCTACACCTTC. Encoded protein: CASSQRREGPYGYTF. The chain carries TRBV4-3 and TRBJ1-2; D gene unclear. The CDR3 sequence is 15 residues long. V was pared by 2 bases and J by 5 bases, with 15 bases between. Germline loops: CDR1 LGHNA, CDR2 YSLEER.